Listed below are T cell receptor beta chains from one sample, sequenced in a study of T cells after posttransplantation cyclophosphamide. The assay was immunoSEQ multiplex PCR, and TCRdb's table has in-frame clones only and misses some. Observed are 45,000 to 55,000 clones, no singletons, with the top ten taking roughly 2%. The sequenced material came from PBMCs. The source of these receptors is a man aged 35-49 years in good health, CMV-negative, and a related stem cell transplant donor. The CDR3 runs from the conserved cysteine through the conserved F or W. The D gene is left open where the match is weak. Clone size reads once, few, many, or a class if the clone is expanded.

D gene,J gene,V gene,clone size,CDR3 protein,CDR3 DNA
TRBD1,TRBJ1-2,TRBV27,many,CASSPTGLYGYTF,TGTGCCAGCAGCCCGACAGGGCTCTATGGCTACACCTTC
TRBD2,TRBJ2-1,TRBV30,many,CAQRGEGGDNEQFF,TGTGCTCAGAGAGGAGAGGGAGGGGACAATGAGCAGTTCTTC
TRBD2,TRBJ2-5,TRBV27,few,CASRPRRAGVAETQYF,TGTGCCAGCAGGCCCCGGAGAGCGGGAGTCGCGGAGACCCAGTACTTC
TRBD2,TRBJ2-1,TRBV6-1,many,CASSVGWLAVDNEQFF,TGTGCCAGCAGTGTAGGATGGCTAGCGGTGGATAATGAGCAGTTCTTC
TRBD1,TRBJ2-2,TRBV4-1,many,CASSQKTGENTGELFF,TGCGCCAGCAGCCAAAAGACAGGGGAGAACACCGGGGAGCTGTTTTTT
TRBD2,TRBJ2-1,TRBV6-5,many,CASSYSSSGGDNEQFF,TGTGCCAGCAGTTACTCGTCTAGCGGGGGGGACAATGAGCAGTTCTTC
.,TRBJ2-7,TRBV19,many,CASSIGPRDEQYF,TGTGCCAGTAGTATAGGACCTCGGGACGAGCAGTACTTC
.,TRBJ1-5,TRBV4-3,many,CASSQLGGPQHF,TGCGCCAGCAGCCAATTGGGGGGGCCCCAGCATTTT
TRBD2,TRBJ2-7,TRBV11-3,many,CASSMGTSGSWEQYF,TGTGCCAGCAGCATGGGGACTAGCGGGAGTTGGGAGCAGTACTTC
TRBD1,TRBJ1-3,TRBV19,many,CASSSPGTGGNTIYF,TGTGCCAGTAGTTCCCCCGGGACAGGAGGAAACACCATATATTTT
.,TRBJ1-2,TRBV5-1,many,CASSSSGRGSYGYTF,TGCGCCAGCAGCTCATCAGGGCGGGGGAGCTATGGCTACACCTTC
.,TRBJ1-5,TRBV28,many,CASSPRGGEWGLRGRPQHF,TGTGCCAGCAGCCCTAGGGGGGGGGAATGGGGACTAAGGGGTAGACCCCAGCATTTT
.,TRBJ2-5,TRBV9,many,CASSVEGSKETQYF,TGTGCCAGCAGCGTCGAAGGGAGTAAAGAGACCCAGTACTTC
TRBD2,TRBJ2-3,TRBV5-1,many,CASSFRLAGGSTDTQYF,TGCGCCAGCAGCTTTCGGCTAGCGGGAGGGTCCACAGATACGCAGTATTTT
TRBD1,TRBJ2-2,TRBV7-9,many,CASSHAQGAGELFF,TGTGCCAGCAGCCACGCACAGGGGGCCGGGGAGCTGTTTTTT
TRBD2,TRBJ2-1,TRBV5-1,many,CASSLTSGSYNEQFF,TGCGCCAGCAGCCTGACTAGCGGGAGCTACAATGAGCAGTTCTTC
.,TRBJ2-1,TRBV30,many,CAWTMDREGDEQFF,TGTGCCTGGACCATGGACAGGGAGGGGGATGAGCAGTTCTTC
.,TRBJ1-5,TRBV28,many,CASSSVNQPQHF,TGTGCCAGCAGTTCCGTGAATCAGCCCCAGCATTTT
.,TRBJ1-3,TRBV5-1,many,CASSLDRLAGNTIYF,TGCGCCAGCAGCTTGGACAGGCTCGCTGGAAACACCATATATTTT